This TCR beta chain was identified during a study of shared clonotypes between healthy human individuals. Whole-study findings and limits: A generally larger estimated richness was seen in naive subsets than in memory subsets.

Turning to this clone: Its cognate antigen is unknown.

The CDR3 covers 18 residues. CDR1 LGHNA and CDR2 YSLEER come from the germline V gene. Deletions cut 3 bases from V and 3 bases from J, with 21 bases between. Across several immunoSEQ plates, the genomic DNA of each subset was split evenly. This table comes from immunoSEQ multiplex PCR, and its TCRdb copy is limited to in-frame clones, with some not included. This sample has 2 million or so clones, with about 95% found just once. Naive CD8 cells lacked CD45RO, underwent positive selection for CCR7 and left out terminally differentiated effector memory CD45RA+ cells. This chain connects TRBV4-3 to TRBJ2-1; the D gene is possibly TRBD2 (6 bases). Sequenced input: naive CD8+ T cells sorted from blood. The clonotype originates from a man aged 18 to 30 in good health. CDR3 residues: CASSHLVREPPVYNEQFF. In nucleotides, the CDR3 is TGCGCCAGCAGCCACCTGGTGCGGGAACCCCCCGTCTACAATGAGCAGTTCTTC.